This T cell receptor (beta chain) was captured in a study of response to subunit inactivated influenza vaccine. Overall study findings and caveats: There was a suggestion from the authors that each seasonal influenza vaccination recruits few new T cells.

TCRdb reprocessed the RT-PCR reads via MiXCR and lists one record per CDR3 protein. The profile shows over 800,000 distinct CDR3 sequences, 21% of them singletons. Germline loops: CDR1 MRHNA, CDR2 SNTAGT. The CDR3 runs 13 residues. Trimming stripped 7 bases from V and 6 bases from J, with 15 bases between. Many counts were recorded for this clonotype. Its antigen is currently unknown. The V call is TRBV6-4, the J call TRBJ1-1; D is ambiguous. The sample was PBMCs from blood, taken 5 to 6 days after vaccination. The receptor's source is a man in his fifties who received an inactivated influenza vaccine. The CDR3 is CASKDFEGAEAFF. CDR3 sequence (DNA): TGTGCCAGCAAGGACTTCGAGGGCGCTGAAGCTTTCTTT.